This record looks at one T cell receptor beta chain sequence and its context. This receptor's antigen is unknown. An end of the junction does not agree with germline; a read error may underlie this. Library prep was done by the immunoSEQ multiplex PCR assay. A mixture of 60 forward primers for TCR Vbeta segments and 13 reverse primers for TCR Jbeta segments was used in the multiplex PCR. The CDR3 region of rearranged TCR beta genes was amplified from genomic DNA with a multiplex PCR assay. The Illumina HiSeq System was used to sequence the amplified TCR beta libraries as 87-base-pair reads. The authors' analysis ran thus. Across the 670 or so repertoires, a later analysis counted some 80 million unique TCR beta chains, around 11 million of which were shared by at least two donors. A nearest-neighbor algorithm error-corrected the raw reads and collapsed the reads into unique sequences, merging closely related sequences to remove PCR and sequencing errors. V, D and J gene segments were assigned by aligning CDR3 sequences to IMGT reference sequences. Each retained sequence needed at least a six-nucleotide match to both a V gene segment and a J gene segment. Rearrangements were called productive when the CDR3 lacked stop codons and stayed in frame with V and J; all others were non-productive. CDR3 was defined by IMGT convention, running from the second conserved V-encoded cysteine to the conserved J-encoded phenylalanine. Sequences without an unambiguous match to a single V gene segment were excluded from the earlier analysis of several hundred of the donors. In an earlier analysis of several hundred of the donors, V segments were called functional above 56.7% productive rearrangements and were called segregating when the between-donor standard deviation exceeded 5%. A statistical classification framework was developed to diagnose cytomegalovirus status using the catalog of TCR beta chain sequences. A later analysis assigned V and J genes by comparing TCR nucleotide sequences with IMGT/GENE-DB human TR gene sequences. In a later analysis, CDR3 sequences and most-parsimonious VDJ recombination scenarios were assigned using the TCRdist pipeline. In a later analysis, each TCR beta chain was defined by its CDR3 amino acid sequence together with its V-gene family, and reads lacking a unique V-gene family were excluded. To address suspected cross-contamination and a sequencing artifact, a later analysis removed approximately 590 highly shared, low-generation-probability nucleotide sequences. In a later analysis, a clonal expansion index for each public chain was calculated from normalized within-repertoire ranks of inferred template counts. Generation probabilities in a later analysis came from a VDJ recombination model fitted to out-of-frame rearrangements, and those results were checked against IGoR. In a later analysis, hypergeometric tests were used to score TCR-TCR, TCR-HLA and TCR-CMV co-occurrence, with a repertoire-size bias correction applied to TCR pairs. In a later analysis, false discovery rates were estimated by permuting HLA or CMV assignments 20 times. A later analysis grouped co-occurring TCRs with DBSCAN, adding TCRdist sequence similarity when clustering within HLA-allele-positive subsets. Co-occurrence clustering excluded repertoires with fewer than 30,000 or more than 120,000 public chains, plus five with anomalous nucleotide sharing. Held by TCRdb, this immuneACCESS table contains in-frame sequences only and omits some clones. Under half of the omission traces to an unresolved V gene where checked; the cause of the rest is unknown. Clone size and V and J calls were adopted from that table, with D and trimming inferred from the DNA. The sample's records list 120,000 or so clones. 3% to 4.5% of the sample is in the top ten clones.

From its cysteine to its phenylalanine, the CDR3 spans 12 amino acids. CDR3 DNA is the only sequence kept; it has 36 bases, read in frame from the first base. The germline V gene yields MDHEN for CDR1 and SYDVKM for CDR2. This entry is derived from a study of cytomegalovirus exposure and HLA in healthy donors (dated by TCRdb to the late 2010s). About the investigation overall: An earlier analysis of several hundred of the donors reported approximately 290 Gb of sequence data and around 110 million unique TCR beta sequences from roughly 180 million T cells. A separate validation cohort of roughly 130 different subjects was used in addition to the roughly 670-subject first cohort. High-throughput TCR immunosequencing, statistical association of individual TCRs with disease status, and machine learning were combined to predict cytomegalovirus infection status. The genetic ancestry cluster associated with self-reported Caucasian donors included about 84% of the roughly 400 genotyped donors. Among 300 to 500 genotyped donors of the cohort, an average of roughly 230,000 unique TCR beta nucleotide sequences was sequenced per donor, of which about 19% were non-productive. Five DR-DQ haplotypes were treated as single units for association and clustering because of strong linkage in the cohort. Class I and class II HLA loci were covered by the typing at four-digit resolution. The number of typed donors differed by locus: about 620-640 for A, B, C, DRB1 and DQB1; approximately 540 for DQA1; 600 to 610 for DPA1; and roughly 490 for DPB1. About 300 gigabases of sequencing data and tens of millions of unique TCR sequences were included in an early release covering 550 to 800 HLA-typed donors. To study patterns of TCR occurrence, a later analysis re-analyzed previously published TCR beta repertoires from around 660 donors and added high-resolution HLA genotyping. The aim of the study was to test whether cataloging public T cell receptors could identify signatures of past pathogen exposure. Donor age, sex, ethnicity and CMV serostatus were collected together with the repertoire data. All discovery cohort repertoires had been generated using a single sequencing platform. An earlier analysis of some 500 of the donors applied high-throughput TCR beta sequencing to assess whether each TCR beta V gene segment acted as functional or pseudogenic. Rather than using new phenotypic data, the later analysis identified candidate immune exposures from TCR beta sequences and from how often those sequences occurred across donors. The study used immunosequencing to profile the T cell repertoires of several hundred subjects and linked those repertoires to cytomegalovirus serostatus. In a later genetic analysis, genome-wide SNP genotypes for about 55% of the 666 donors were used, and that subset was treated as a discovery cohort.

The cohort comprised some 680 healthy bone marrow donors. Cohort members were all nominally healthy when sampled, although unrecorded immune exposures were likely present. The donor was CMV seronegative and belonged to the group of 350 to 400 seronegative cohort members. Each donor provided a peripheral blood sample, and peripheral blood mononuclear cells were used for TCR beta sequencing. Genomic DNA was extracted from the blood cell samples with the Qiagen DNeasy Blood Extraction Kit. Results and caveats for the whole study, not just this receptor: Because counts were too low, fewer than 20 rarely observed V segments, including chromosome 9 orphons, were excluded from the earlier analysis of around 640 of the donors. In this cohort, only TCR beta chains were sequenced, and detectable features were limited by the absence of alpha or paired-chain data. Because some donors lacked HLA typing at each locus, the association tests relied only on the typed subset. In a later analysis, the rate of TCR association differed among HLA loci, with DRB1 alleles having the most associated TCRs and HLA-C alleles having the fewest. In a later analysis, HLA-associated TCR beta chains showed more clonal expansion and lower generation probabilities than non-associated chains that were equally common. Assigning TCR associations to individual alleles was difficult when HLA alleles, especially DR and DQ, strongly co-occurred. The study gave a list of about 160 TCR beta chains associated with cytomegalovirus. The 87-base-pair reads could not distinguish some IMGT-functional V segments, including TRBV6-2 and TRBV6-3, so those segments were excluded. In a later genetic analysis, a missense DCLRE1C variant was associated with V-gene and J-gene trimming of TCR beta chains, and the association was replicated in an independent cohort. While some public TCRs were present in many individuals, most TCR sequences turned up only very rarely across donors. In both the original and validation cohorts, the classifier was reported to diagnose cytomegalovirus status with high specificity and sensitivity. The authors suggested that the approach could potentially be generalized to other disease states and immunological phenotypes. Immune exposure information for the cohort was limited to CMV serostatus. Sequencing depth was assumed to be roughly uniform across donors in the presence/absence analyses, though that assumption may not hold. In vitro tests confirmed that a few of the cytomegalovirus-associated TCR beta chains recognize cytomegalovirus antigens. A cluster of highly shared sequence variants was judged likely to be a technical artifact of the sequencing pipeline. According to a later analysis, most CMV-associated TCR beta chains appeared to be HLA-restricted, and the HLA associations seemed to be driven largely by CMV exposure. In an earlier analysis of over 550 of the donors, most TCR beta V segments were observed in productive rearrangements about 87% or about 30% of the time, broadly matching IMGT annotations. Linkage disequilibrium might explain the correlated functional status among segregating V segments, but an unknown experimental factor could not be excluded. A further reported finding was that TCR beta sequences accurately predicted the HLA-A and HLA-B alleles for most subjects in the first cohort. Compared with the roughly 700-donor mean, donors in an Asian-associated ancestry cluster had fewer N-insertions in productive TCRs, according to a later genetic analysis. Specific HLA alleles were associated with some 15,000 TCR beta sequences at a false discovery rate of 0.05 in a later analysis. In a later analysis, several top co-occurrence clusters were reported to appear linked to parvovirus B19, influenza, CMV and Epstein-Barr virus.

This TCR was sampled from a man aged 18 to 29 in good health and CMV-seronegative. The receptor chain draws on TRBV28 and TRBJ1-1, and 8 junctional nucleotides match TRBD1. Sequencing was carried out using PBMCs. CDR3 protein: CASSSTGEPGVF. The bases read TGTGCCAGCAGTTCGACAGGGGAGCCCGGGGTTTTT.